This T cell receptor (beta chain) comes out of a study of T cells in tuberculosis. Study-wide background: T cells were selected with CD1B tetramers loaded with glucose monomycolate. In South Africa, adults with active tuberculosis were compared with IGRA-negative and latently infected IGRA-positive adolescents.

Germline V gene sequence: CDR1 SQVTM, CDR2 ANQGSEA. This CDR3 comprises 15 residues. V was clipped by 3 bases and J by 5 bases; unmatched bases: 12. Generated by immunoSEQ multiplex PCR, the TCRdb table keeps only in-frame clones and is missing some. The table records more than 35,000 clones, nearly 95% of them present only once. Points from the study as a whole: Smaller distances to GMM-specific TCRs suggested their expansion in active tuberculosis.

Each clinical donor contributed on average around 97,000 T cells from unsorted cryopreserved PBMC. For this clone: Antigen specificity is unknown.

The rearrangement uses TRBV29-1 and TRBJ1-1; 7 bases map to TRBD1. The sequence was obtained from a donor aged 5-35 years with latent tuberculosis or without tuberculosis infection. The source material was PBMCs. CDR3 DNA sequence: TGCAGCGTTGACGACAGGGAAAATAAAAGGACTGAAGCTTTCTTT. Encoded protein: CSVDDRENKRTEAFF.